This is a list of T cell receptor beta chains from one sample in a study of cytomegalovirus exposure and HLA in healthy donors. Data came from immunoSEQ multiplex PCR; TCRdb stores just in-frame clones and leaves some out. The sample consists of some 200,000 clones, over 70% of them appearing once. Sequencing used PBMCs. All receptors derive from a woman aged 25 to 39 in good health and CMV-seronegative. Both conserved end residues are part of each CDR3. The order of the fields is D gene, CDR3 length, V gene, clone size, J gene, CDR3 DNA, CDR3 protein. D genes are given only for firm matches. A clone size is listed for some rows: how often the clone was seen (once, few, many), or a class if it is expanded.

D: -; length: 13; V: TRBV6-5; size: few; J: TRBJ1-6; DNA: TGTGCCAGCAGTTCCAGGGATTACTCACCCCTCCACTTT; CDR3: CASSSRDYSPLHF
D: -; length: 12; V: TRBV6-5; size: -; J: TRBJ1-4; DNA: TGTGCCAGCAGTTACTCGGGCGAAAAACTGTTTTTT; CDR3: CASSYSGEKLFF
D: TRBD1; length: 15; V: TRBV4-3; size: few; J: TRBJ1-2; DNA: TGCGCCAGCAGCCAGCTCCCAGGGGGAAACTATGGCTACACCTTC; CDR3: CASSQLPGGNYGYTF
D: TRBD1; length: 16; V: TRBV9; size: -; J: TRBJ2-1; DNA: TGTGCCAGCAGCGCCGCCAGGGACAGGGGGCACAATGAGCAGTTCTTC; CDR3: CASSAARDRGHNEQFF
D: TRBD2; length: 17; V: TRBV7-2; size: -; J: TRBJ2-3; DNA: TGTGCCAGCAGCTTAAACGGACTAGCGGGAAATGGAGATACGCAGTATTTT; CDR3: CASSLNGLAGNGDTQYF
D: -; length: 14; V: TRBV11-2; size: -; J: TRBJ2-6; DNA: TGTGCCAGCAGCTTTTACTCTGGGGCCAACGGCCTGACTTTC; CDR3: CASSFYSGANGLTF
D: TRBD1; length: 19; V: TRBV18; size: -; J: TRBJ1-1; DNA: TGTGCCAGCTCACCATCGGGAAGGACAGGGGGATCTTCGAACACTGAAGCTTTCTTT; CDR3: CASSPSGRTGGSSNTEAFF
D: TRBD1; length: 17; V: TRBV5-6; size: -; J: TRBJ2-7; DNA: TGTGCCAGCAGCTCAGGCTGGACCGGGACAGCAGCCTACGAGCAGTACTTC; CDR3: CASSSGWTGTAAYEQYF
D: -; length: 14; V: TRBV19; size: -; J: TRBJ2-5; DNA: TGTGCCAGTAGTACCTCGGACAGCCAAGAGACCCAGTACTTC; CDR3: CASSTSDSQETQYF
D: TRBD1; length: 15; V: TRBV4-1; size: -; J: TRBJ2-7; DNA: TGCGCCAGCAGCCAAGGCCCGGGACAGGCCTACGAGCAGTACTTC; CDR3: CASSQGPGQAYEQYF
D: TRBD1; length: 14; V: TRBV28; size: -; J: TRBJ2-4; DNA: TGTGCCAGCAACCATAACAGGGGCGAAAACATTCAGTACTTC; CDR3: CASNHNRGENIQYF
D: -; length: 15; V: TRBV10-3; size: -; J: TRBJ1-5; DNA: TGTGCCATCAGTGATACAAGGGGTAGCAATCAGCCCCAGCATTTT; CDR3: CAISDTRGSNQPQHF
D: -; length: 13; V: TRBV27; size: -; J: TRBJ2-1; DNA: TGTGCCAGCAGGGTACTAGGGATCAATGAGCAGTTCTTC; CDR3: CASRVLGINEQFF
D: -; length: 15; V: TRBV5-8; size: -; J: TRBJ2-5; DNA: TGTGCCAGCAGCTACAGGGACGGGTACCAAGAGACCCAGTACTTC; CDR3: CASSYRDGYQETQYF
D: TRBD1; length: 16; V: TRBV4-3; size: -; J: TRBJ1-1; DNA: TGCGCCAGCAGCCAAGATTCTCAGGGGGCAAATACTGAAGCTTTCTTT; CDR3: CASSQDSQGANTEAFF
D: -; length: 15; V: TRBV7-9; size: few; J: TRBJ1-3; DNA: TGTGCCAGCAGCCAAACAGTGGCCTCTGGAAACACCATATATTTT; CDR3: CASSQTVASGNTIYF
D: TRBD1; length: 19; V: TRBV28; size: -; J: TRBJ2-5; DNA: TGTGCCAGCAGTTTTCTCGCGATTAAGGACAGGGGAATCCAAGAGACCCAGTACTTC; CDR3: CASSFLAIKDRGIQETQYF
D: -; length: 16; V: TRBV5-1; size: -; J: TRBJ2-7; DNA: TGCGCCAGCAGCTTGAACAAGGGGCTGTGGTCCTACGAGCAGTACTTC; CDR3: CASSLNKGLWSYEQYF
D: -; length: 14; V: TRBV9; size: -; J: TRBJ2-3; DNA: TGTGCCAGCAGCGTAGACTATGGTTCAGATACGCAGTATTTT; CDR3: CASSVDYGSDTQYF
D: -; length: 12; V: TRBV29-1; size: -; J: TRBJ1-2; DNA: TGCAGCGTCCGACAGGCCGACTATGGCTACACCTTC; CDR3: CSVRQADYGYTF
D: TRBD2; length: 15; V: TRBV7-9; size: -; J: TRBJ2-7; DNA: TGTGCCAGCAGCGCCGGGACTAGCGATACCTACGAGCAGTACTTC; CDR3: CASSAGTSDTYEQYF
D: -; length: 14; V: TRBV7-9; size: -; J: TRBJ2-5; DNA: TGTGCCAGCAGCTTAGGGGGAGACGTCGGGACCCAGTACTTC; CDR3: CASSLGGDVGTQYF
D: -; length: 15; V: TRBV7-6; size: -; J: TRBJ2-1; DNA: TGTGCCAGCAGCCCCCGACTAGGCCATCACAATGAGCAGTTCTTC; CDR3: CASSPRLGHHNEQFF
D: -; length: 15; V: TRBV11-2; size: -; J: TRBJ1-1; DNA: TGTGCCAGCAGCTTAGTTGGCGGCCCGAACACTGAAGCTTTCTTT; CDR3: CASSLVGGPNTEAFF
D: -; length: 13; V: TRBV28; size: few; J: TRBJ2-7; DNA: TGTGCCAGCAGTGAGTATGTCTCCTACGAGCAGTACTTC; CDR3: CASSEYVSYEQYF
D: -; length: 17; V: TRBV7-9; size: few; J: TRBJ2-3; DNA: TGTGCCAGCAGCTTAGGGCAGGGCGATAGAAGCACAGATACGCAGTATTTT; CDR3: CASSLGQGDRSTDTQYF
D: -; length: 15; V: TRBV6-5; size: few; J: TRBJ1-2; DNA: TGTGCCAGCACGACCGGGACAAGGGCTAACTATGGCTACACCTTC; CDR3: CASTTGTRANYGYTF
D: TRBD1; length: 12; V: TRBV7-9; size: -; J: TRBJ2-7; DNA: TGTTCCAGCAGCGCCGACAGGGACGAGCAGTACTTC; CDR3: CSSSADRDEQYF
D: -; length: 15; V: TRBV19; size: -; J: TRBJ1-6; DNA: TGTGCCAGTAGAGAGGATCGGAGCTATAATTCACCCCTCCACTTT; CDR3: CASREDRSYNSPLHF
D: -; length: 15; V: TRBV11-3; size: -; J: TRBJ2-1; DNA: TGTGCCAGCAGCTTAGTACTGACAGGAGACAATGAGCAGTTCTTC; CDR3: CASSLVLTGDNEQFF
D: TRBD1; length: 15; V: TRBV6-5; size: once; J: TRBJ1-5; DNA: TGTGCCAGCAGTTCGGACAGGGGTAGCAATCAGCCCCAGCATTTT; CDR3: CASSSDRGSNQPQHF
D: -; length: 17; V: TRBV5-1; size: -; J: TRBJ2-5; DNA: TGCGCCAGCAGCTTGGCCCCCGGGGCGGGGGCCCAAGAGACCCAGTACTTC; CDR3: CASSLAPGAGAQETQYF
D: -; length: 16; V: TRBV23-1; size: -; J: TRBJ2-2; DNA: TGCGCCAGCAGTCAATCAAGCACCCCTAACACCGGGGAGCTGTTTTTT; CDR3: CASSQSSTPNTGELFF
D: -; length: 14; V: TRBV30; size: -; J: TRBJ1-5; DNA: TGTGCCTGGAGTTCTGGTGGGGGCGGTCAGCCCCAGCATTTT; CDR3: CAWSSGGGGQPQHF
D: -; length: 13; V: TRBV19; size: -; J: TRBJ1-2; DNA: TGTGCCAGTAGACAGGGAATTAACTATGGCTACACCTTC; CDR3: CASRQGINYGYTF
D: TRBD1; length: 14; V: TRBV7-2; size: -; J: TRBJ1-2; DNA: TGTGCCAGCAGCCCATGGGACAGGGTCTATGGCTACACCTTC; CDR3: CASSPWDRVYGYTF
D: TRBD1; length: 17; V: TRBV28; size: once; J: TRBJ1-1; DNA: TGTGCCAGCAGTTTGTCGGCAGGGGGCAATTATGCCACTGAAGCTTTCTTT; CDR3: CASSLSAGGNYATEAFF
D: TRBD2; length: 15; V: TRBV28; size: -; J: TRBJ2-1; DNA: TGTGCCAGCAGTTTGGGACTAGCGGGTTATAATGAGCAGTTCTTC; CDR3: CASSLGLAGYNEQFF
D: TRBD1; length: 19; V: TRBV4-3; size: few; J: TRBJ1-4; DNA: TGCGCCAGCAGCCAAGATGTATCGTGGGACAGGGGGTCGGGGGAAAAACTGTTTTTT; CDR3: CASSQDVSWDRGSGEKLFF
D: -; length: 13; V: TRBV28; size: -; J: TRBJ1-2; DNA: TGTGCCAGCAGAACTGAAGGGGAATATGGCTACACCTTC; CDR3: CASRTEGEYGYTF
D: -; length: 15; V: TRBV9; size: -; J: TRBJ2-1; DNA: TGTGCCAGCAGCGTAGGCAGGTTATCTTACAATGAGCAGTTCTTC; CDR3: CASSVGRLSYNEQFF
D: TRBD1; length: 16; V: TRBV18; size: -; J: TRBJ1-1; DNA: TGTGCCAGCTCACCGAGGACAGGGTGGGAGAACACTGAAGCTTTCTTT; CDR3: CASSPRTGWENTEAFF
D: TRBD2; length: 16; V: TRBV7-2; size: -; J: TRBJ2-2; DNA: TGTGCCAGCAGCTTGAGCGGGAGTCTGAACACCGGGGAGCTGTTTTTT; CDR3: CASSLSGSLNTGELFF
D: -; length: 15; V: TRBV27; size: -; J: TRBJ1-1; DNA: TGTGCCAGCAGGTCACAGGGTGGGATGAACACTGAAGCTTTCTTT; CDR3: CASRSQGGMNTEAFF
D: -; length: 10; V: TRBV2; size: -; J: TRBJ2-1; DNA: TGTGCCAGCAGGAGGTGGTGGCAGTTCTTC; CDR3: CASRRWWQFF
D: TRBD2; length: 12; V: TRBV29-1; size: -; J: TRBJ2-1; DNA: TGCAGCGTTGTAAGCGGGAGCTTTGAGCAGTTCTTC; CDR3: CSVVSGSFEQFF
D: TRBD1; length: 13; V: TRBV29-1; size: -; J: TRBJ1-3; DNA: TGCAGCGTGATACAGGGGAGTGGAAACACCATATATTTT; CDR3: CSVIQGSGNTIYF
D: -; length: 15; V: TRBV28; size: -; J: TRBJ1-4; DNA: TGTGCCAGCAAATCCAGGGATTCAACTAATGAAAAACTGTTTTTT; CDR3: CASKSRDSTNEKLFF
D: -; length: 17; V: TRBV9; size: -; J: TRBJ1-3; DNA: TGTGCCAGCAGCGTCAGTGTGGGGCGGTCGGTCGGAAACACCATATATTTT; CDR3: CASSVSVGRSVGNTIYF
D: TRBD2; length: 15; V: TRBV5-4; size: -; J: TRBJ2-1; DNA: TGTGCCAGCAGCTTGGCTAGCGGGAACTACAATGAGCAGTTCTTC; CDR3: CASSLASGNYNEQFF
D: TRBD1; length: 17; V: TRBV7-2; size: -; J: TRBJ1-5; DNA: TGTGCCAGCAGCTTGAGGACAGGGGGCCTGGTCAATCAGCCCCAGCATTTT; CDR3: CASSLRTGGLVNQPQHF
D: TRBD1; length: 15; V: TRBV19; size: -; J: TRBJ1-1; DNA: TGTGCCAGCCGCCTCCGACAGGGGATGAACACTGAAGCTTTCTTT; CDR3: CASRLRQGMNTEAFF